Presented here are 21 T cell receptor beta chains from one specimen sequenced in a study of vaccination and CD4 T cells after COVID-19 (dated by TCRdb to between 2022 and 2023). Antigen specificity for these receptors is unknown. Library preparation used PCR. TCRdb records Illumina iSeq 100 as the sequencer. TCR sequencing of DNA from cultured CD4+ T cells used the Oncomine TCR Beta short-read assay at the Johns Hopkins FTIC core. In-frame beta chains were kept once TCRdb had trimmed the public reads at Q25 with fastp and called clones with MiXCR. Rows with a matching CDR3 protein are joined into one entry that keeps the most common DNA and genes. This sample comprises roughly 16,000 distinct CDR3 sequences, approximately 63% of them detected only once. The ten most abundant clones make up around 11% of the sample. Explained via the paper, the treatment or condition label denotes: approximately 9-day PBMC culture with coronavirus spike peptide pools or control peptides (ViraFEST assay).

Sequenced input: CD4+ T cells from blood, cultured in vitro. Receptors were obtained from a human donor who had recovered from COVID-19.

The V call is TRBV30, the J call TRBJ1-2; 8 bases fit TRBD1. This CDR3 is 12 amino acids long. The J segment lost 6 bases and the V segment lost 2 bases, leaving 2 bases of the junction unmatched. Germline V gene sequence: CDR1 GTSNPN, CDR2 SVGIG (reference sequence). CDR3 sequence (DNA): TGTGCCTGGAGTCCAGGGGGCCATGGCTACACCTTC. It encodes CAWSPGGHGYTF. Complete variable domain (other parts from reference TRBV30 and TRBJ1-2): SQTIHQWPATLVQPVGSPLSLECTVEGTSNPNLYWYRQAAGRGLQLLFYSVGIGQISSEVPQNLSASRPQDRQFILSSKKLLLSDSGFYLCAWSPGGHGYTFGSGTRLTVV.

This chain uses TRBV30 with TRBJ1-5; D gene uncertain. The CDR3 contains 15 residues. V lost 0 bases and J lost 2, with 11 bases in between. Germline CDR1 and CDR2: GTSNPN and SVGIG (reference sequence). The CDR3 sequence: CAWSVFGSRNQPQHF. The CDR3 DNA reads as TGTGCCTGGAGTGTTTTTGGGAGCCGCAATCAGCCCCAGCATTTT.

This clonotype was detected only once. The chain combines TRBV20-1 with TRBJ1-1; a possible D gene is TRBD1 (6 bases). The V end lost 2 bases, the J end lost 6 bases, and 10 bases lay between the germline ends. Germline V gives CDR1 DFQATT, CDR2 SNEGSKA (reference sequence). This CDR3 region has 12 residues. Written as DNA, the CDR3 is TGCAGTGCTAGAAAAACAGGGTCTGAAGCTTTCTTT. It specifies CSARKTGSEAFF.

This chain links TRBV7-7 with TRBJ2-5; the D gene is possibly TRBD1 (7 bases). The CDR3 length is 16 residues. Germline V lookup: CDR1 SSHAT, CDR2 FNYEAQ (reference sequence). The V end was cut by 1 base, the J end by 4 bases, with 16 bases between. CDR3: CASSLGGGRQGETQYF. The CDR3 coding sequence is TGTGCCAGCAGCTTAGGTGGGGGGCGACAGGGAGAGACCCAGTACTTC.

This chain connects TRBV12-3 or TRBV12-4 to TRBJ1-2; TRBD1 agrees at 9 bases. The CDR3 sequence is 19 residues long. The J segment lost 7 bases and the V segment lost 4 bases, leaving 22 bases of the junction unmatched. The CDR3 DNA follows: TGTGCCAGCAGTTCTAGGCGACTCCGGGACAGGGACGTTCTAGGTGGCTACACCTTC. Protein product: CASSSRRLRDRDVLGGYTF.

The CDR3 loop is CASSPPNRGSAYNEQFF. Written as DNA, the CDR3 is TGTGCCAGCTCACCACCTAACAGGGGGTCGGCCTACAATGAGCAGTTCTTC. The chain has TRBV18 and TRBJ2-1, with 8 bases identical to TRBD1. Germline CDR1 reads KGHSH; CDR2 reads LQKENI. J lost 2 bases, V lost 0 bases, and 6 bases had no gene match. The CDR3 consists of 17 residues.

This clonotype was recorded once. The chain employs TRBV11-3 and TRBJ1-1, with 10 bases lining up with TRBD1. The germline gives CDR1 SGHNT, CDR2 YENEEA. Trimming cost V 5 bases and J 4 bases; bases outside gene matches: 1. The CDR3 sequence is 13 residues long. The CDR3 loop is CASSRDRGTEAFF. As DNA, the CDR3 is TGTGCCAGCAGCCGGGACAGGGGCACTGAAGCTTTCTTT.

For the CDR3, the DNA is TGTGCCAGCAGTTTATACGCGGGACAGCACATGAACACTGAAGCTTTCTTT. Its protein product is CASSLYAGQHMNTEAFF. The chain links TRBV27 to TRBJ1-1, with 7 bases matching TRBD1. Germline lookup yields CDR1 MNHEY and CDR2 SMNVEV (reference sequence). The trim removed 1 base at V and 0 bases at J, leaving 8 bases unmatched. The CDR3 length is 17 residues.

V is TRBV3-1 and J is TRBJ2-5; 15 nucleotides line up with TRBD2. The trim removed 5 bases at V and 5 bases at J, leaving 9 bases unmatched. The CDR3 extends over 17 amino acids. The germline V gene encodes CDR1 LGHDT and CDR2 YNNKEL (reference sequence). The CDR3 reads CASSSPGTSGRSETQYF. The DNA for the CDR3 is TGTGCCAGCAGCTCGCCCGGGACTAGCGGGAGGTCGGAGACCCAGTACTTC.

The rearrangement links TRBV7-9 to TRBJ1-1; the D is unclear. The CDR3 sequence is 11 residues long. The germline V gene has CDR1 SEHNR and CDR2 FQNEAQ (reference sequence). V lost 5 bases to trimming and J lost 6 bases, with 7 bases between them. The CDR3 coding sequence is TGTGCCAGCAGCCTCCAGTCTGAAGCTTTCTTT. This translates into CASSLQSEAFF.

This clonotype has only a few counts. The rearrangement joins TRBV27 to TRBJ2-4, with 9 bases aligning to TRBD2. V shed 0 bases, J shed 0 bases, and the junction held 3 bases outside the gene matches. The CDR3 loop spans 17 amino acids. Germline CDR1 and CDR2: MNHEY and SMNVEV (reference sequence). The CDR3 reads CASSLSAGGLAKNIQYF. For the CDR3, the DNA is TGTGCCAGCAGTTTATCAGCGGGGGGTCTAGCCAAAAACATTCAGTACTTC.

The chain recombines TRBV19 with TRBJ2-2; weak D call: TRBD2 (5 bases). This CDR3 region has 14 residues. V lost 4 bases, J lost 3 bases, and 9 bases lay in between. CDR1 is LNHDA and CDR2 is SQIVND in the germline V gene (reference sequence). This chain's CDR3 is CASSTDFHTGELFF. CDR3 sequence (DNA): TGTGCCAGTAGTACGGACTTTCACACCGGGGAGCTGTTTTTT.

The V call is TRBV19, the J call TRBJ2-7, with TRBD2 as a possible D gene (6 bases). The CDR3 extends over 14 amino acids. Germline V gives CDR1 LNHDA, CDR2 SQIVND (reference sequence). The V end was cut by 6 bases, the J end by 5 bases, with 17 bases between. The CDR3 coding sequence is TGTGCCAGTAGCCCCCCCTTGACTAGTCACGAGCAGTACTTC. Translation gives CASSPPLTSHEQYF.

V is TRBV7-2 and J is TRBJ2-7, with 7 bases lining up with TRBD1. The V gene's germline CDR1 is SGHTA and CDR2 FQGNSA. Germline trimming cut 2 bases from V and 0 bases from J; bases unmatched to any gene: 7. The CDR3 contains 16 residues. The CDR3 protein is CASSLQPDRSSYEQYF. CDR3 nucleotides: TGTGCCAGCAGCTTACAGCCGGACAGGAGCTCCTACGAGCAGTACTTC.

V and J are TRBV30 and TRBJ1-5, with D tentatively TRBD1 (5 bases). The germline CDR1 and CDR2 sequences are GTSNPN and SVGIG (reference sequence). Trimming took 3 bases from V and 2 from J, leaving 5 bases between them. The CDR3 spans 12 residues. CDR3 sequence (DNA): TGTGCCTGGAGGACAGGCAATCAGCCCCAGCATTTT. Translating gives CAWRTGNQPQHF. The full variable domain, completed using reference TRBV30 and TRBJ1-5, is SQTIHQWPATLVQPVGSPLSLECTVEGTSNPNLYWYRQAAGRGLQLLFYSVGIGQISSEVPQNLSASRPQDRQFILSSKKLLLSDSGFYLCAWRTGNQPQHFGDGTRLSIL.

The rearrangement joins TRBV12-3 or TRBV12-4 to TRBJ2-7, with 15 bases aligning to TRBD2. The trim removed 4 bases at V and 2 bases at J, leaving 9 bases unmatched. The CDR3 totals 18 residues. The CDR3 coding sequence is TGTGCCAGCAGTTCGCCGGGACTAGCGGGAGGTACCGCCTACGAGCAGTACTTC. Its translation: CASSSPGLAGGTAYEQYF.

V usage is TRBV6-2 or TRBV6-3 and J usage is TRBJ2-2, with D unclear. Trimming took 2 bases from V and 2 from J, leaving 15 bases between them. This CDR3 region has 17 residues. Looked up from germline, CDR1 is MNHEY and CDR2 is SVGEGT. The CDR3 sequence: CASSYGRTLSNTGELFF. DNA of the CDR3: TGTGCCAGCAGTTACGGCAGGACCCTTTCAAACACCGGGGAGCTGTTTTTT.

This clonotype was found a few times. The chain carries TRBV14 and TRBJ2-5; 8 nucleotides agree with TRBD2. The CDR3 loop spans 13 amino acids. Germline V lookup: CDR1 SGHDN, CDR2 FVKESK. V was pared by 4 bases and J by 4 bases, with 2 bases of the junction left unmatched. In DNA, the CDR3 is TGTGCCAGCAGCCCTCTAGCGGGAGAGACCCAGTACTTC. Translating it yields CASSPLAGETQYF.

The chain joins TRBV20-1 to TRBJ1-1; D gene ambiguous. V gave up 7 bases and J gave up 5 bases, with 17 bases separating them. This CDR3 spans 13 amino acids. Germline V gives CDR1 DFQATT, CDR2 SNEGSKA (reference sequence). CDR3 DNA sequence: TGCAGTGTCCCCACCCAGACAATTACTGAAGCTTTCTTT. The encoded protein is CSVPTQTITEAFF.

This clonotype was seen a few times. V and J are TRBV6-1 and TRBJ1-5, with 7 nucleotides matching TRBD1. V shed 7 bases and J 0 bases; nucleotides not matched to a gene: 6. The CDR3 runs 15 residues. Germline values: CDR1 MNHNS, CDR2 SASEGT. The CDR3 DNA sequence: TGTGCCAGCAAGCCAGGGGGGTATAGCAATCAGCCCCAGCATTTT. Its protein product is CASKPGGYSNQPQHF.

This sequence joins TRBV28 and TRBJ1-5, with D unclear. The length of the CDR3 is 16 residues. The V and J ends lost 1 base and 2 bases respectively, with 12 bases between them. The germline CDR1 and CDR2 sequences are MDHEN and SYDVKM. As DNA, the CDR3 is TGTGCCAGCAGTTTATTGGTGGGTTCCGGCAATCAGCCCCAGCATTTT. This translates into CASSLLVGSGNQPQHF.